This T cell receptor beta chain appears in the sequencing data of a study of blood T cell repertoires in COVID-19. Study-wide background: Samples representing acute and convalescent COVID-19 were sourced from the United States, Italy and Spain. T cells, B-cell-depleted T cells, or PBMCs supplied cDNA or gDNA.

The CDR3 is 15 amino acids. Germline CDR1 reads SGHVS; CDR2 reads FNYEAQ. Trimming cost V 1 base and J 6 bases, with 13 bases left between them. Methods used by the authors: Reference gene primer amplification gave nucleated cell count estimates. Sequencing was performed with immunoSEQ multiplex PCR; in TCRdb, only in-frame clones are kept and a portion is missing. V and J calls and clone size are as listed in that table; D and trimming were resolved from the DNA. Here the sample spans under 350,000 clones, roughly 90% being singletons. This receptor was identified in a man in his fifties or sixties with acute or convalescent COVID-19. The chain has TRBV7-6 and TRBJ1-5; D is perhaps TRBD1 (6 bases). Sequenced material: peripheral blood. The CDR3 loop reads CASSLGTQGTQPQHF. In DNA, the CDR3 is TGTGCCAGCAGCTTAGGCACCCAGGGGACTCAGCCCCAGCATTTT.